This T cell receptor (beta chain) was recorded in a study of T cells in Graves' hyperthyroidism and ophthalmopathy. Using RNA transcripts as the source, TCR beta CDR3 regions were amplified. RT-PCR in the first round (using the HTBI primer set) targeted the TCR CDR3. TCRdb called the multiplex PCR reads again in MiXCR, with one record for every CDR3 protein. The data contain 660,000 or so distinct CDR3 sequences, about 45% of them singletons. Germline V gives CDR1 SEHNR, CDR2 FQNEAQ (reference sequence). CDR3 size: 18 residues. V shed 2 bases, J shed 10 bases, and the junction held 21 bases outside the gene matches.

The chain combines TRBV7-9 with TRBJ2-5, with 8 positions matching TRBD2. The sample taken for sequencing was peripheral blood or thyroid tissue (not recorded which). The source is an adult man with Graves' disease, either hyperthyroidism or ophthalmopathy (not recorded which). The CDR3 DNA reads TGTGCCAGCAGCTTATACCCCGGGGGCCCTAGCGGGCGGAGGGACCAGTACTTC. Translating gives CASSLYPGGPSGRRDQYF.